Included here is one T cell receptor (beta chain) sequence, with context. Its antigen is unidentified. The entry originates in a study of a mutant IDH1 vaccine in newly diagnosed glioma. In the study overall: Vaccine dosing followed radiotherapy by 4-6 weeks, or accompanied temozolomide cycles.

The assay was immunoSEQ multiplex PCR, and TCRdb's table has in-frame clones only and misses some. Of fewer than 70,000 clones listed, approximately 89% are singletons. Trimming took 5 bases from V and 5 from J; bases not matched to a gene: 6. This CDR3 contains 16 residues. Germline values: CDR1 SEHNR, CDR2 FQNEAQ (reference sequence). Study results and limitations: Pseudoprogression appeared independent of alterations in top peripheral clonotypes.

As for time point: week 11, during vaccination. The vaccine gave 300 ug of a 20-mer mutant IDH1 peptide subcutaneously per dose. Each tumor in the donors was a new WHO grade 3 or 4 astrocytoma, IDH1-mutant and ATRX-lost. Source: PBMCs, taken from a glioma patient whose treatment included an IDH1 peptide vaccine. This chain uses TRBV7-9 with TRBJ2-5; 15 nucleotides agree with TRBD2. This TCR was sampled from a man aged 35-49 years with glioma. CDR3 in amino acids: CASSPGTSGGTETQYF. The CDR3 coding sequence is TGTGCCAGCAGCCCAGGGACTAGCGGGGGGACGGAGACCCAGTACTTC.